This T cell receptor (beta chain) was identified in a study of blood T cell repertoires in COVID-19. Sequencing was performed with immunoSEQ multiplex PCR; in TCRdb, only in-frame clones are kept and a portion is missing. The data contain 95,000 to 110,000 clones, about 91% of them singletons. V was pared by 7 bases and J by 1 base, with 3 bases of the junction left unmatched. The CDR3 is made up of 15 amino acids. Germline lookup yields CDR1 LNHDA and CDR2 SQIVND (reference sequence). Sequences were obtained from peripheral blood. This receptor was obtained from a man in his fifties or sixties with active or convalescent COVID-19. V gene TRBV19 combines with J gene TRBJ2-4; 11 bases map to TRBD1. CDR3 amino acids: CASTGTGGAKNIQYF. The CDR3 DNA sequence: TGTGCCAGTACAGGGACAGGGGGGGCCAAAAACATTCAGTACTTC.